This T cell receptor beta chain emerged from a study of long-term antiretroviral therapy in people with HIV. V lost 3 bases to trimming and J lost 2 bases; unmatched junction nucleotides: 7. Germline assignment: CDR1 ENHRY and CDR2 SYGVKD. This CDR3 has 16 amino acids. The study used samples holding about 1-10 million cryopreserved PBMC before DNA extraction. It was version v3.0 of the immunoSEQ assay that was run at survey level. TCRdb's copy holds only in-frame clones and misses some; the assay was immunoSEQ multiplex PCR. The table includes about 50,000 clones, 84% detected once. This clone was seen only once.

The receptor was derived from a woman younger than 35 with HIV. This sample comprised unsorted PBMCs, obtained 0.8 years after starting antiretroviral therapy. The V gene is TRBV10-3, the J gene TRBJ1-5; 7 nucleotides agree with TRBD1. The DNA for the CDR3 is TGTGCCATCAGTGAAGCAGGGGGGGGCGGCAATCAGCCCCAGCATTTT. Translated: CAISEAGGGGNQPQHF.